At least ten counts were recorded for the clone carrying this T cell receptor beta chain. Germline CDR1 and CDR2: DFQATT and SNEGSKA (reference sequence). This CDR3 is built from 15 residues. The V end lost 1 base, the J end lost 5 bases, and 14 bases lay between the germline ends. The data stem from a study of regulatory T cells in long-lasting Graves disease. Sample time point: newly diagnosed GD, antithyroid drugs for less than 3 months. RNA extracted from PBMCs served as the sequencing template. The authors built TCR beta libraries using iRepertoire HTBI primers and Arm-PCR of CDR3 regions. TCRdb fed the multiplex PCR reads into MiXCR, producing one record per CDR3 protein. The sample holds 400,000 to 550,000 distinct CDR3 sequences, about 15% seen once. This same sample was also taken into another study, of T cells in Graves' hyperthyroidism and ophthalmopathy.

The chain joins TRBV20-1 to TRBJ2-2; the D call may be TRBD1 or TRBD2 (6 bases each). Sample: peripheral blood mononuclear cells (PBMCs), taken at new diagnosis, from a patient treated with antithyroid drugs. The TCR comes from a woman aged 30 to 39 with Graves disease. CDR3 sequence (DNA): TGCAGTGCTAGAGGGGGGGCTTTGGGTACCGGGGAGCTGTTTTTT. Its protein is CSARGGALGTGELFF.